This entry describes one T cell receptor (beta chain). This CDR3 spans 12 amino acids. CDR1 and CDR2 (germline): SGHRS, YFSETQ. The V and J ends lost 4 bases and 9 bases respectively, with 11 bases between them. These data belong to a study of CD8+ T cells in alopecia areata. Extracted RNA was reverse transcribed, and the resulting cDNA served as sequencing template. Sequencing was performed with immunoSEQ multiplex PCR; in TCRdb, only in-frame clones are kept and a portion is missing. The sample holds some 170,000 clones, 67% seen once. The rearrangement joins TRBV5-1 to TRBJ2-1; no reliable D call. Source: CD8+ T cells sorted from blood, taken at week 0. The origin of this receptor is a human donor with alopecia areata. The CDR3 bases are TGCGCCAGCAGCCCAAACATCCCTGAGCAGTTCTTC. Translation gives CASSPNIPEQFF.